Listed here is a single T cell receptor (beta chain). Its antigen is still unknown. The CDR3 length is 19 residues. Germline loops: CDR1 SQVTM, CDR2 ANQGSEA. V was trimmed by 0 bases and J by 4 bases, leaving 24 bases between them. This entry comes from a study of T-cell reconstitution after alpha-beta-depleted transplantation in children. Study-level results: Hyperexpanded clones declined; after one year, newly produced T cells mostly supplied diversity. For some patients, TCRbeta diversity was high at day 60 because of recipient T cells and thymic progenitors that survived. Reported findings indicate that, about two months after transplant, alpha-beta T cells came from several hundred expanded clones, which were derived from non-depleted graft cells.

TCRbeta library construction was performed incorporating unique molecular identifiers. TCRdb processed the PCR reads anew with MiXCR; each CDR3 protein has one entry. The sample has about 980,000 distinct CDR3 sequences, about 29% seen once. Sequencing used PBMCs, mostly from graft donor cells, obtained 360 days after TCRalphabeta/CD19-depleted stem cell transplant. The receptor was isolated from a boy younger than two who had a stem cell transplant for SCID, so the T cells may come from the graft donor. The J gene is TRBJ1-4, the V gene TRBV29-1, with D possibly TRBD1 on 5 matching bases. The CDR3 DNA follows: TGCAGCGTTGAAGATTGGGGCGCAGCCCTGATACTCCGTAATGAAAAACTGTTTTTT. Residues: CSVEDWGAALILRNEKLFF.